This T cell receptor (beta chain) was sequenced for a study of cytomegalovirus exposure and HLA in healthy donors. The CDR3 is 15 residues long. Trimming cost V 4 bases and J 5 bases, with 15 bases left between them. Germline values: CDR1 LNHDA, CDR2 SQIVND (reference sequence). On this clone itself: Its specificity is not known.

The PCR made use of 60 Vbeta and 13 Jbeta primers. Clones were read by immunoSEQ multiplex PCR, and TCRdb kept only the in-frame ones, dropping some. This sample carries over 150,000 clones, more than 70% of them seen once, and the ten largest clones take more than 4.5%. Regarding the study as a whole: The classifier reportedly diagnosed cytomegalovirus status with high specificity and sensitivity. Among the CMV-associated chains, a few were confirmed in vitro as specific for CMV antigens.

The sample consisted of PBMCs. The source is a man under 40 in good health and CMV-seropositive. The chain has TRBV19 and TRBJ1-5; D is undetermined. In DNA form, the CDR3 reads TGTGCCAGTAGTAAATTAGGAGGGAACGATCAGCCCCAGCATTTT. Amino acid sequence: CASSKLGGNDQPQHF.